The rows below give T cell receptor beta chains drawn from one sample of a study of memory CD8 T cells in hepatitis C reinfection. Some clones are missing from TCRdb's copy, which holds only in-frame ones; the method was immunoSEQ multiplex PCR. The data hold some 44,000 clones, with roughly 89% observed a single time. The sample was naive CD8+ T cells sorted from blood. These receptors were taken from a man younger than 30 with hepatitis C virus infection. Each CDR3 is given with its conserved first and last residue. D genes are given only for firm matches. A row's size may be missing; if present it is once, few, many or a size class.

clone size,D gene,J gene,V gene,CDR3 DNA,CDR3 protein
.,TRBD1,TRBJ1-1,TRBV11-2,TGTGCCAGCAGCTCGGGACAGGGTACCTTCGGGGCTTTCTTT,CASSSGQGTFGAFF
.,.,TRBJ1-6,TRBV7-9,TGTGCCAGCAGCTTCGCAGGGATGAGGAATTCACCCCTCCACTTT,CASSFAGMRNSPLHF
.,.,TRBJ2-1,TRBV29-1,TGCAGCGTTGCCCCCTCGAGCCCCCTCTACAATGAGCAGTTCTTC,CSVAPSSPLYNEQFF
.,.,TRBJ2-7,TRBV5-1,TGCGCCAGCAGCCTGGAGGGCTCAGGAGCGGACGAGCAGTACTTC,CASSLEGSGADEQYF
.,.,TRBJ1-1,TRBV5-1,TGCGCCAGCAGCTTGGGCTGGGGGGGGGCGGATGAAGCTTTCTTT,CASSLGWGGADEAFF
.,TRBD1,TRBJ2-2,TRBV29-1,TGCAGCGTTCGGGACAGGGGGACCGGGGAGCTGTTTTTT,CSVRDRGTGELFF
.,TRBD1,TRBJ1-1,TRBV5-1,TGCGCCAGCAGCAAAAGAGGGGGCGAGGACACTGAAGCTTTCTTT,CASSKRGGEDTEAFF
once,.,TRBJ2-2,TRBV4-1,TGCGCCAGCAGGGTAGCGCCTAACACCGGGGAGCTGTTTTTT,CASRVAPNTGELFF
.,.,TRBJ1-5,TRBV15,TGTGCCACCAGCAGAGAGATCAGTCCAAATCAGCCCCAGCATTTT,CATSREISPNQPQHF
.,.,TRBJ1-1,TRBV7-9,TGTGCCAGCAGGCTGGGGGGTACCGGAGAAGCTTTCTTT,CASRLGGTGEAFF
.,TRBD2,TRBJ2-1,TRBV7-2,TGTGCCAGCAGCTTAGTTGGACTAGCGGATGAGCAGTTCTTC,CASSLVGLADEQFF
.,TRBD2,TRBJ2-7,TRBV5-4,TGTGCCAGCAGCTTGCCTAGCGGGAGGAGCTCCTACGAGCAGTACTTC,CASSLPSGRSSYEQYF
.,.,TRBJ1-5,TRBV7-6,TGTGCCAGCAGCTTAGGGCAGGGCAATCAGCCCCAGCATTTT,CASSLGQGNQPQHF
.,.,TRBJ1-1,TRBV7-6,TGTGCCAGCAGCTTATCCGATTACAGGAGCCCACAGGTGGACACTGAAGCTTTCTTT,CASSLSDYRSPQVDTEAFF
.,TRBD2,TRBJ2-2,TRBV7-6,TGTGCCAGCAGCCTCTCGGGACTAGCGTTCACCGGGGAGCTGTTTTTT,CASSLSGLAFTGELFF
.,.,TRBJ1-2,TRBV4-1,TGCGCCAGCAGCCAAGGGCCGGGGGACTATGGCTACACCTTC,CASSQGPGDYGYTF
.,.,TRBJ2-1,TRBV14,TGTGCCAGCAGCCATGGTGGAGGGTTTGACTCCTACAATGAGCAGTTCTTC,CASSHGGGFDSYNEQFF
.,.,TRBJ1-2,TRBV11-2,TGTGCCAGCAGCTTAGAACCCAACAGCCTGCCTGGCTATGGCTACACCTTC,CASSLEPNSLPGYGYTF
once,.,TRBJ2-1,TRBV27,TGTGCCAGCTGGGGGGATGAGAGCTCCTACAATGAGCAGTTCTTC,CASWGDESSYNEQFF
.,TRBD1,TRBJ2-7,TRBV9,TGTGCCAGCAGCGGACAGGGTAACGAGCAGTACTTC,CASSGQGNEQYF
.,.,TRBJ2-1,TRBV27,TGTGCCAGCACCGCCCGGGGGAATGAGCAGTTCTTC,CASTARGNEQFF
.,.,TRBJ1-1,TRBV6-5,TGTGCCAGCAGTTATGAAGGGGGAATGAACACTGAAGCTTTCTTT,CASSYEGGMNTEAFF
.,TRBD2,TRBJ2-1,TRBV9,TGTGCCAGCAGCTTAGGGCCTAGCGGGGGTTCCTACAATGAGCAGTTCTTC,CASSLGPSGGSYNEQFF
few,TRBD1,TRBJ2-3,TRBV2,TGTGCCAGCAGGGAGACAGGGTTGGTAGATACGCAGTATTTT,CASRETGLVDTQYF
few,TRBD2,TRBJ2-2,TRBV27,TGTGCCAGCTCTCGGGGGGGCCCCACCGGGGAGCTGTTTTTT,CASSRGGPTGELFF
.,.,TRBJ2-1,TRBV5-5,TGTGCCAGCAGCTTGGACAAAGACAACTCCTACAATGAGCAGTTCTTC,CASSLDKDNSYNEQFF
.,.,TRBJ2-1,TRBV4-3,TGCGCCAGCAGCCCGACGGGGGTAGGTGAGCAGTTCTTC,CASSPTGVGEQFF
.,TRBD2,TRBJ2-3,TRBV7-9,TGTGCCAGCAGCTTAGGACTACTAGCGGGAGGGCCCTTCGATACGCAGTATTTT,CASSLGLLAGGPFDTQYF
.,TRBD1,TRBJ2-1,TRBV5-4,TGTGCCAGCAGCTTGCAGGGGGCCGGGGGCAATGAGCAGTTCTTC,CASSLQGAGGNEQFF
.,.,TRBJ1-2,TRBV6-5,TGTGCCAGCAGCCCCTCTGGGGGACTTGGGGATGGCTACACCTTC,CASSPSGGLGDGYTF
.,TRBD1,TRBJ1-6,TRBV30,TGTGCCTGGAGCACGGGACAGCCGAATTCACCCCTCCACTTT,CAWSTGQPNSPLHF
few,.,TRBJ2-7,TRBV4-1,TGCGCCAGCAGCCAAGGCAGAACAGTCTACGAGCAGTACTTC,CASSQGRTVYEQYF
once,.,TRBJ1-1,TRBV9,TGTGCCAGCGGGGGGTGGAACACTGAAGCTTTCTTT,CASGGWNTEAFF
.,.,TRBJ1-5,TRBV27,TGTGCCAGCAGTTTCACAGGGCCCGGGGGCAATCAGCCCCAGCATTTT,CASSFTGPGGNQPQHF
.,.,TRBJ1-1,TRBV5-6,TGTGCCAGCAGCTTGGCGGCAGGGAGGTTGGACACTGAAGCTTTCTTT,CASSLAAGRLDTEAFF
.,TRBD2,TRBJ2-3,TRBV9,TGTGCCAGCGTGGGCAGGGAGGGAGATACGCAGTATTTT,CASVGREGDTQYF
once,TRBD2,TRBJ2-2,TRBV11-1,TGTGCCAGCAGCCCGGGGACTAGCGGGATGCCCGGGGAGCTGTTTTTT,CASSPGTSGMPGELFF
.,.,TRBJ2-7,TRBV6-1,TGTGCCAGCAGTGAATTCCTCTCGTCGAGGAGCACCTACGAGCAGTACTTC,CASSEFLSSRSTYEQYF
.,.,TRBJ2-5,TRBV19,TGTGCCAGTAGCGGTACTAGTGTTGAGACCCAGTACTTC,CASSGTSVETQYF
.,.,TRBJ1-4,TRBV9,TGTGCCAGCAGCCCAGGGTTGACTAATGAAAAACTGTTTTTT,CASSPGLTNEKLFF
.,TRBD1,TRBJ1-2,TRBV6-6,TGTGCCAGCAGGGCCTTTGTAACAGGGGAAGGCTACACCTTC,CASRAFVTGEGYTF
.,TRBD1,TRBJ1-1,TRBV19,TGTGCCAGTAGTATAGGACAGGGGGCGGGCACTGAAGCTTTCTTT,CASSIGQGAGTEAFF
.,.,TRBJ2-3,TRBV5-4,TGTGCCAGCAGCTTGGGTGGTCCCTACACAGATACGCAGTATTTT,CASSLGGPYTDTQYF
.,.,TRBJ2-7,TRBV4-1,TGCGCCAGCAGCCAAGAAGAGACGGGAGCCACCTACGAGCAGTACTTC,CASSQEETGATYEQYF
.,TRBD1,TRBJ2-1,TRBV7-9,TGTGCCAGCACAGGGACAGGGATCAATGAGCAGTTCTTC,CASTGTGINEQFF